Below are 24 T cell receptor beta chains sequenced from a single sample in a study of blood T cells in healthy people across ages. Sample-barcoded 5' priming and a J-beta primer mix drove a second PCR of roughly 6 to 12 cycles. MiXCR, applied by TCRdb to the 5' RACE reads, yields one record per CDR3 protein. The sample consists of some 1,800,000 distinct CDR3 sequences, approximately 40% of them appearing once. Sequencing used blood. The receptors were sampled from a human donor in good health.

The V and J genes are TRBV20-1 and TRBJ1-2; D possibly corresponds to TRBD1 (6 bases). Deletions cut 7 bases from V and 4 bases from J, with 25 bases between. CDR1 DFQATT and CDR2 SNEGSKA come from the germline V gene (reference sequence). The CDR3 loop spans 16 amino acids. Here the CDR3 DNA reads TGCAGTGTTGGGCCTCCGGGACATACTTCTAGCTATGGCTACACCTTC. Translated: CSVGPPGHTSSYGYTF.

This clonotype was observed a few times. The chain carries TRBV7-3 and TRBJ2-1; 8 bases line up with TRBD1. V lost 6 bases to trimming and J lost 4 bases; unmatched junction nucleotides: 11. Germline V gives CDR1 SGHTA, CDR2 FQGTGA. The CDR3 is 16 residues long. The CDR3 DNA sequence: TGTGCCAGCAGTTTTCGACCGGGACAGGATTACAATGAGCAGTTCTTC. Translation: CASSFRPGQDYNEQFF.

This clonotype has a single count. The chain uses TRBV6-2 or TRBV6-3 and TRBJ2-1; TRBD2 agrees at 8 bases. With V trimmed by 6 bases and J by 7 bases, 8 bases remained unmatched. Germline lookup yields CDR1 MNHEY and CDR2 SVGEGT. This CDR3 is 14 amino acids long. In nucleotides, the CDR3 is TGTGCCAGCAGAACTAGCGGTCTAGGAAATGAGCAGTTCTTC. Amino acid sequence: CASRTSGLGNEQFF.

J is TRBJ2-7 and V is TRBV28; D is unclear. This CDR3 is 13 amino acids long. CDR1 is MDHEN, CDR2 SYDVKM, per germline. V lost 4 bases to trimming and J lost 3 bases, with 10 bases between them. In DNA, the CDR3 is TGTGCCAGCAGTTCGATTGGTTGCTACGAGCAGTACTTC. It specifies CASSSIGCYEQYF.

The CDR3 loop is CAISGVGNSDTGELFF. The CDR3, as DNA: TGTGCCATCAGCGGAGTCGGGAATTCCGACACCGGGGAGCTGTTTTTT. The genes are TRBV10-3 and TRBJ2-2; possible D gene TRBD2, 5 bases. This CDR3 is 16 amino acids long. CDR1 is ENHRY and CDR2 is SYGVKD in the germline V gene. The ends were cut back, 6 bases at V and 3 bases at J, with 17 bases in the middle.

This chain links TRBV4-3 with TRBJ2-5; D unclear. CDR3 length equals 15 residues. CDR1 is LGHNA and CDR2 is YSLEER in the germline V gene. The ends were cut back, 0 bases at V and 7 bases at J, with 15 bases in the middle. The CDR3 coding sequence is TGCGCCAGCAGCCAAGATCGAGGCCCGGTGGGGACCCAGTACTTC. This translates into CASSQDRGPVGTQYF.

In this sample, this clonotype turned up once. V gene TRBV4-1 combines with J gene TRBJ2-2, with TRBD2 identical over 8 bases. Germline V gene data show CDR1 as MGHRA and CDR2 as YSYEKL. V shed 0 bases, J shed 4 bases, and the junction held 7 bases outside the gene matches. CDR3 size: 17 residues. This CDR3 reads CASSQDMTSVVTGELFF. Here the CDR3 DNA reads TGCGCCAGCAGCCAAGATATGACTAGCGTGGTCACCGGGGAGCTGTTTTTT.

This clonotype was seen more than once but under ten times. The genes are TRBV29-1 and TRBJ2-1; weak D call: TRBD1 (5 bases). V lost 7 bases, J lost 2 bases, and 15 bases lay in between. This CDR3 comprises 14 residues. Germline-derived CDR1 and CDR2 are SQVTM and ANQGSEA. In nucleotides, the CDR3 is TGCAGCGCCGGAGCCTCAGGGACCTACAATGAGCAGTTCTTC. Its protein product is CSAGASGTYNEQFF.

This clonotype was detected only a few times. The chain has TRBV14 and TRBJ2-3; possibly TRBD1 for D (6 bases). CDR1 and CDR2 from the germline V gene are SGHDN and FVKESK. The length of the CDR3 is 13 residues. The V end was cut by 5 bases, the J end by 2 bases, with 8 bases between. Written as DNA, the CDR3 is TGTGCCAGCAGCTGGGACAACACAGATACGCAGTATTTT. Translated, it gives CASSWDNTDTQYF.

This chain connects TRBV20-1 to TRBJ2-3, with 7 bases lining up with TRBD2. Germline CDR1 reads DFQATT; CDR2 reads SNEGSKA (reference sequence). Trimming at V came to 1 base and at J to 2 bases, leaving 6 bases not matched to a gene. CDR3 length: 15 amino acids. The CDR3 sequence is CSARVSGPTTDTQYF. CDR3 sequence (DNA): TGCAGTGCTAGAGTTAGCGGGCCGACCACAGATACGCAGTATTTT.

The sample holds a few counts of this clonotype. The rearrangement joins TRBV5-1 to TRBJ1-6; D is undetermined. The CDR3 is 15 amino acids. Germline loops: CDR1 SGHRS, CDR2 YFSETQ. Trimming removed 0 bases from V and 5 bases from J, with 9 bases in between. CDR3 coding DNA: TGCGCCAGCAGCTTGGATTTTGCGGATAATTCACCCCTCCACTTT. Protein sequence: CASSLDFADNSPLHF.

This clonotype was recorded a few times. The gene calls are TRBV4-3 and TRBJ2-7; 8 bases are shared with TRBD1. The assigned J gene may be wrong: the sequence end matches TRBJ2-5 better. The germline gives CDR1 LGHNA, CDR2 YSLEER. The CDR3 contains 15 residues. CDR3 nucleotides: TGCGCCAGCAGCCCGGCAGGGGGCTTCGGGGAGACCCAGTACTTC. It encodes CASSPAGGFGETQYF.

The chain links TRBV7-9 to TRBJ2-3, with D possibly matching TRBD1 (6 bases). V was trimmed by 5 bases and J by 2 bases, leaving 17 bases between them. Germline CDR1 reads SEHNR; CDR2 reads FQNEAQ (reference sequence). This CDR3 contains 16 residues. The CDR3 DNA sequence: TGTGCCAGCAGCCCAGGAGGACAGAAATTCACAGATACGCAGTATTTT. This sequence encodes CASSPGGQKFTDTQYF.

The chain carries TRBV20-1 and TRBJ1-1; D is uncertain. Trimming removed 6 bases from V and 1 base from J, with 12 bases in between. Looked up from germline, CDR1 is DFQATT and CDR2 is SNEGSKA (reference sequence). CDR3 length: 13 amino acids. CDR3 in amino acids: CSADEGRNTEAFF. DNA of the CDR3: TGCAGTGCCGACGAGGGCCGGAACACTGAAGCTTTCTTT.

The rearrangement links TRBV20-1 to TRBJ2-1; 9 bases are a match to TRBD2. CDR3 length: 14 amino acids. With V trimmed by 6 bases and J by 6 bases, 9 bases remained unmatched. Germline V gene data show CDR1 as DFQATT and CDR2 as SNEGSKA (reference sequence). CDR3 amino acids: CSARRGGGVNEQFF. The CDR3 DNA reads as TGCAGTGCCCGGCGGGGGGGCGGGGTCAATGAGCAGTTCTTC.

As to this clonotype: A much larger clone differs from this one at a single base, so this may be a read error. This chain connects TRBV5-1 to TRBJ2-1; 11 nucleotides match TRBD1. Germline loops: CDR1 SGHRS, CDR2 YFSETQ. V lost 3 bases and J lost 5; bases outside the gene matches: 4. The CDR3 contains 15 residues. The CDR3 sequence: CASSSGQGANNEQFF. CDR3 DNA: TGCGCCAGCAGCTCCGGACAGGGGGCTAACAATGAGCAGTTCTTC.

This clonotype appeared a few times. The rearrangement joins TRBV7-2 to TRBJ2-5; 9 nucleotides agree with TRBD2. The CDR3 contains 17 residues. In germline, CDR1 is SGHTA, CDR2 FQGNSA. The J segment lost 1 base and the V segment lost 1 base, leaving 7 bases of the junction unmatched. This CDR3 is CASSLVSSGALQETQYF. As DNA, the CDR3 is TGTGCCAGCAGCTTAGTCTCTAGCGGGGCGCTCCAAGAGACCCAGTACTTC.

Concerning this clonotype: A read error may produce the germline difference seen at one junction end. The CDR3 nucleotides read TGTGCCACCAACAGAGATCTCGTCGAGACCCAGTACTTC. Translation gives CATNRDLVETQYF. This chain uses TRBV15 with TRBJ2-5; no reliable D call. The germline CDR1 and CDR2 sequences are LNHNV and YYDKDF (reference sequence). The CDR3 has 13 residues.

This clonotype has a handful of counts. It may be a read error: a sequence one base away is much more abundant. The chain has TRBV29-1 and TRBJ2-5; no definite D call. Trimming removed 8 bases from V and 7 bases from J, with 14 bases in between. This CDR3 region has 11 residues. The germline CDR1 and CDR2 sequences are SQVTM and ANQGSEA. CDR3 nucleotide sequence: TGCAGCACCCGCTCAGAGCCGACCCAGTACTTC. Protein product: CSTRSEPTQYF.

In its sample, this clonotype was seen a few times. The junction and the germline gene differ at one end; a read error may be behind it. The chain employs TRBV4-3 and TRBJ1-6; 7 bases are a match to TRBD1. The CDR3 runs to 15 residues. Germline CDR1 reads LGHNA; CDR2 reads YSLEER. Here the CDR3 reads CASSQTRQGLSPLHF. DNA of the CDR3: TGCGCCAGCAGCCAGACCAGACAGGGCCTTTCACCTCTCCACTTT.

The chain couples TRBV20-1 to TRBJ1-1; D is ambiguous. This CDR3 contains 13 residues. V lost 3 bases and J 2 bases, leaving 10 bases between the germline ends. Germline CDR1 and CDR2: DFQATT and SNEGSKA (reference sequence). The CDR3 nucleotides read TGCAGTGCTAGCGGACTGGCTAACACTGAAGCTTTCTTT. The encoded protein is CSASGLANTEAFF.

With respect to this clonotype: A junction boundary mismatches the germline segment, possibly from a read error. The gene calls are TRBV28 and TRBJ1-2; TRBD1 is a possible D gene (6 bases). Germline CDR1 MDHEN, CDR2 SYDVKM. The CDR3 runs to 13 residues. The chain's CDR3 is CASYRAFNYDYTF. Written as DNA, the CDR3 is TGTGCCAGCTACAGGGCTTTTAACTATGACTACACCTTC.

The chain uses TRBV3-1 and TRBJ1-5; D unresolved. The CDR3 consists of 17 residues. Germline loops: CDR1 LGHDT, CDR2 YNNKEL (reference sequence). With 1 base removed from V and 0 bases from J, the gap between germline ends came to 13 bases. The CDR3: CASSQAKGTVSNQPQHF. CDR3 DNA: TGTGCCAGCAGCCAAGCGAAAGGAACCGTTAGCAATCAGCCCCAGCATTTT.

V and J are TRBV11-3 and TRBJ1-1; 7 bases fit TRBD1. This CDR3 spans 14 amino acids. Germline V lookup: CDR1 SGHNT, CDR2 YENEEA. V lost 5 bases to trimming and J lost 1 base; unmatched junction nucleotides: 4. CDR3 DNA sequence: TGTGCCAGCAGCGTTAGGACAGGGAACACTGAAGCTTTCTTT. It specifies CASSVRTGNTEAFF.